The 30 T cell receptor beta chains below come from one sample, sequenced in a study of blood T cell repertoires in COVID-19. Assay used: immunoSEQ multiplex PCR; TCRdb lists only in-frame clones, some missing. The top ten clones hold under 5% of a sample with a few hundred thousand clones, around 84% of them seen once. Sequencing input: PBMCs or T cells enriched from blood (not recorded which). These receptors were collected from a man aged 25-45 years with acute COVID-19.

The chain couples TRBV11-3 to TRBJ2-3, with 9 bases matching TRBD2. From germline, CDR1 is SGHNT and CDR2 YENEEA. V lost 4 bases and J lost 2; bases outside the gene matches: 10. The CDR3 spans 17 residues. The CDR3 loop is CASSSGSSGGYTDTQYF. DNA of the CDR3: TGTGCCAGCAGCTCCGGGAGTAGCGGGGGATACACAGATACGCAGTATTTT.

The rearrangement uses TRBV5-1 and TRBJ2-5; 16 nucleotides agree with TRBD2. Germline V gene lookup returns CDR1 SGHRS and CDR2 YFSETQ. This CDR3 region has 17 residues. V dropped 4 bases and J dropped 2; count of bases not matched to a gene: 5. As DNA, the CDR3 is TGCGCCAGCAGCAAAGGGACTAGCGGGGGGGCGCAAGAGACCCAGTACTTC. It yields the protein CASSKGTSGGAQETQYF.

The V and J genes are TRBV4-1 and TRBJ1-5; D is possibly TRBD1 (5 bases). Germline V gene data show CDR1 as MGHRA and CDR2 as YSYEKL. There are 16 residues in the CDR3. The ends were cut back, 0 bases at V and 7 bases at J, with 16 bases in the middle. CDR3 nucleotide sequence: TGCGCCAGCAGCCAAGAACGAGGGGAGGATCGGCAGCCCCAGCATTTT. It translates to CASSQERGEDRQPQHF.

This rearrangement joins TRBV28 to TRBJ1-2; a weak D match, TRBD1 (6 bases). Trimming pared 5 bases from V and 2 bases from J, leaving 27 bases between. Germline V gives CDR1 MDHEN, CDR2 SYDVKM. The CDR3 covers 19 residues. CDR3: CASSVLGWRTQGQNYGYTF. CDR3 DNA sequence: TGTGCCAGCAGTGTGCTCGGGTGGAGGACCCAGGGGCAAAACTATGGCTACACCTTC.

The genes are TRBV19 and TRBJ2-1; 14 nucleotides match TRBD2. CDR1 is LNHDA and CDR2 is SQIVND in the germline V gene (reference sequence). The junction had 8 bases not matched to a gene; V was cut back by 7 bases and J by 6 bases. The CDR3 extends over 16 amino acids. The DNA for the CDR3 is TGTGCCAGTACCCGAGGGACTAGCGGGAGCGGCAATGAGCAGTTCTTC. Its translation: CASTRGTSGSGNEQFF.

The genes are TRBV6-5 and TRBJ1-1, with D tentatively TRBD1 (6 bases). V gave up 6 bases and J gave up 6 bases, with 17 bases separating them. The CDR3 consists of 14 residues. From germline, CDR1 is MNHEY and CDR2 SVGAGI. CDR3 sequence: CASSARTGIPEAFF. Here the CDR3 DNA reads TGTGCCAGCAGCGCTCGTACAGGGATCCCTGAAGCTTTCTTT.

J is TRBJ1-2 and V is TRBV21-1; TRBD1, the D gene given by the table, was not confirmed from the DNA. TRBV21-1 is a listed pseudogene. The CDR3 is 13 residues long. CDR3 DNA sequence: TGTGCCAGCAGGTTACAGGGACGAAATGGCTACACCTTC. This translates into CASRLQGRNGYTF.

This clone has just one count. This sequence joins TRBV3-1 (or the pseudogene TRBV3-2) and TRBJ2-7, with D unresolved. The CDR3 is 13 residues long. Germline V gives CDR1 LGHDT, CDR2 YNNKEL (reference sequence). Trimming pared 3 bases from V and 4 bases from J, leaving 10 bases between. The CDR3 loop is CASSHPGSYEQYV. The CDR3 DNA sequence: TGTGCCAGCAGCCACCCAGGTTCGTACGAGCAGTACGTC.

CDR3 amino acids: CSASASGEGPSDTQYF. CDR3 bases: TGCAGTGCTAGTGCGAGTGGGGAGGGCCCATCAGATACGCAGTATTTT. The J gene is TRBJ2-3, the V gene TRBV20-1; 7 bases map to TRBD2. V shed 3 bases, J shed 4 bases, and the junction held 13 bases outside the gene matches. CDR3 length: 16 residues. Germline V gene lookup returns CDR1 DFQATT and CDR2 SNEGSKA (reference sequence).

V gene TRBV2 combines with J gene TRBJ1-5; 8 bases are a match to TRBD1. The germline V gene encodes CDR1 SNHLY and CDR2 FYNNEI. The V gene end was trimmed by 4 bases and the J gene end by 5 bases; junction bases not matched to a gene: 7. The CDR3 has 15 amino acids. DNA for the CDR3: TGTGCCAGCAGTGCCGGGACAGGTGATCATCAGCCCCAGCATTTT. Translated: CASSAGTGDHQPQHF.

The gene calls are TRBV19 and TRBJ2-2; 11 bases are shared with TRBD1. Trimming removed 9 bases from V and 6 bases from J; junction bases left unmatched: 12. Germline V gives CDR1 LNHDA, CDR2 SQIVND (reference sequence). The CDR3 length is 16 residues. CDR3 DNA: TGTGCCAGCCGATTGGGACAGGGGGTCGCTGCCGGGGAGCTGTTTTTT. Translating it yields CASRLGQGVAAGELFF.

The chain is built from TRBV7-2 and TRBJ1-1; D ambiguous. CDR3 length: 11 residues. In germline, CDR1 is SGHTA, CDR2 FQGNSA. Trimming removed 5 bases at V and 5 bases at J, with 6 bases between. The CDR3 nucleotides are TGTGCCAGCAGCCTCGGGACTGAAGCTTTCTTT. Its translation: CASSLGTEAFF.

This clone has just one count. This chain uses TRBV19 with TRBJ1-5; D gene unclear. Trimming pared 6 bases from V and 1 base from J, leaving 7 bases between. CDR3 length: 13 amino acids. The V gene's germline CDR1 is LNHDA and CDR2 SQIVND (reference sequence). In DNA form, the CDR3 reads TGTGCCAGTAGCAACAAAAGCAATCAGCCCCAGCATTTT. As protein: CASSNKSNQPQHF.

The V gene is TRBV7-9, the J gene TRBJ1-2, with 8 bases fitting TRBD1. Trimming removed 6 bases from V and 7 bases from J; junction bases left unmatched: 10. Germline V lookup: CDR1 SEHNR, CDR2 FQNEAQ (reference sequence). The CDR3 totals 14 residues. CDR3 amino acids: CASRSGTGFPGYTF. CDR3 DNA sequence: TGTGCCAGCAGGAGCGGGACAGGATTCCCTGGCTACACCTTC.

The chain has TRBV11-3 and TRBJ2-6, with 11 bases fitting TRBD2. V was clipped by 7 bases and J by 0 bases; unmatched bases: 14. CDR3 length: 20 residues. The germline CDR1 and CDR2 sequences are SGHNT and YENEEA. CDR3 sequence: CASTSGLGTSGNSGANVLTF. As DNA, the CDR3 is TGTGCCAGCACCTCCGGACTTGGGACTAGCGGTAACTCTGGGGCCAACGTCCTGACTTTC.

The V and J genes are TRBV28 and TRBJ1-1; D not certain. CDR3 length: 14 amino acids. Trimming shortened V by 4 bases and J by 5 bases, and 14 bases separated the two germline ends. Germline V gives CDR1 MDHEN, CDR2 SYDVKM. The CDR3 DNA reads TGTGCCAGCAGTTCCGGGATGGTAAGGACTGAAGCTTTCTTT. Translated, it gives CASSSGMVRTEAFF.

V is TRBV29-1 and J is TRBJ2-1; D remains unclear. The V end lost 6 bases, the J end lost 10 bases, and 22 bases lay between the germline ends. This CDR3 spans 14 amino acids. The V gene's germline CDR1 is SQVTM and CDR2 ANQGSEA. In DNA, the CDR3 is TGCAGCGTCCTATCTGGTCTCGGAGTCAGCGAGCAGTTCTTC. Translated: CSVLSGLGVSEQFF.

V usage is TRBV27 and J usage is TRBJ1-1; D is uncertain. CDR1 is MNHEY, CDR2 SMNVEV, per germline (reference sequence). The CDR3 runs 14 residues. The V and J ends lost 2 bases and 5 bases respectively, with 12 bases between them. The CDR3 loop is CASSLSPGGTEAFF. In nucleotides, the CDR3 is TGTGCCAGCAGTTTAAGTCCAGGAGGAACTGAAGCTTTCTTT.

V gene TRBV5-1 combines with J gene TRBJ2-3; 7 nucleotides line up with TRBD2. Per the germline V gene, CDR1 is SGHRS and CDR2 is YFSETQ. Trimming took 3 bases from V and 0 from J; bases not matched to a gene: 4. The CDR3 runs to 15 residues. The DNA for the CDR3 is TGCGCCAGCAGCTGGGGGGGTCCTAGCACAGATACGCAGTATTTT. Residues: CASSWGGPSTDTQYF. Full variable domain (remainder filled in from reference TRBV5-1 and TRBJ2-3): KAGVTQTPRYLIKTRGQQVTLSCSPISGHRSVSWYQQTPGQGLQFLFEYFSETQRNKGNFPGRFSGRQFSNSRSEMNVSTLELGDSALYLCASSWGGPSTDTQYFGPGTRLTVL.

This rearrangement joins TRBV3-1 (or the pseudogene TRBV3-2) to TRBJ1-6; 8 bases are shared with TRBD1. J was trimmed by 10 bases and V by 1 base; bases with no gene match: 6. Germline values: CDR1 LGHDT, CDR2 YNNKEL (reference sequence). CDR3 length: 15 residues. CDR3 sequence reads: CASSQASGGRSPLHF. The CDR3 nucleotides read TGTGCCAGCAGCCAAGCATCAGGGGGCCGATCACCCCTCCACTTT.

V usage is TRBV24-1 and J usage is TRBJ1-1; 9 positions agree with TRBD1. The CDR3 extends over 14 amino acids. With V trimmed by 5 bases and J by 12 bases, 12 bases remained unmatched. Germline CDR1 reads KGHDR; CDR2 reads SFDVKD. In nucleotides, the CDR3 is TGTGCCACCAGTGCCGCCGGGACAGGGCAGGCTACTTTCTTT. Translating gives CATSAAGTGQATFF.

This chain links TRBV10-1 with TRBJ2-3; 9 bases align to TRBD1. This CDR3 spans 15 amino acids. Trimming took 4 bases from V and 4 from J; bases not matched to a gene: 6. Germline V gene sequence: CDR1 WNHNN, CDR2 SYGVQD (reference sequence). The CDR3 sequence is CASSVTGTGPDTQYF. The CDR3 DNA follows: TGCGCCAGCAGTGTTACCGGGACAGGGCCAGATACGCAGTATTTT.

The CDR3 sequence: CASSGLRRNIQYF. The CDR3 region has the DNA TGTGCCAGCAGTGGACTTCGAAGAAACATTCAGTACTTC. This chain uses TRBV28 with TRBJ2-4; tentatively, D is TRBD2 (5 bases). The germline gives CDR1 MDHEN, CDR2 SYDVKM. Between the trimmed V and J ends, which lost 5 bases and 6 bases, there was a span of 11 bases. The CDR3 extends over 13 amino acids.

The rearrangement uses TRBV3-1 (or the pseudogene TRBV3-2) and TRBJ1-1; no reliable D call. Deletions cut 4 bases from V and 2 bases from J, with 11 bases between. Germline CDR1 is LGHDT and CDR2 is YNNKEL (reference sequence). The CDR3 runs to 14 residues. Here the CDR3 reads CASSLAQRNTEAFF. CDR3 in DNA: TGTGCCAGCAGCCTAGCTCAGAGAAACACTGAAGCTTTCTTT.

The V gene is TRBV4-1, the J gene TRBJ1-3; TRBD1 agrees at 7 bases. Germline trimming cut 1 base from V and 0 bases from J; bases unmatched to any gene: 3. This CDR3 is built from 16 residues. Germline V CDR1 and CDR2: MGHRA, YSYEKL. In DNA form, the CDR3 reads TGCGCCAGCAGCCAAGTTGGGACAGACTCTGGAAACACCATATATTTT. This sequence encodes CASSQVGTDSGNTIYF.

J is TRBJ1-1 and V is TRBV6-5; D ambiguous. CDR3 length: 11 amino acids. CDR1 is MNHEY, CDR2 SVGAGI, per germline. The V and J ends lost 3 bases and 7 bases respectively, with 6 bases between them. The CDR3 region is CASSYYNEAFF. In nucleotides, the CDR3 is TGTGCCAGCAGTTATTACAATGAAGCTTTCTTT.

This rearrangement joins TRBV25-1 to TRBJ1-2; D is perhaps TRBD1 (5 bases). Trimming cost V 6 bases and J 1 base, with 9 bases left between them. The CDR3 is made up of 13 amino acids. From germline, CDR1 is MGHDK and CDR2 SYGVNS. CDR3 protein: CASSLDSNYGYTF. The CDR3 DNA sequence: TGTGCCAGCAGCCTCGACAGTAACTATGGCTACACCTTC.

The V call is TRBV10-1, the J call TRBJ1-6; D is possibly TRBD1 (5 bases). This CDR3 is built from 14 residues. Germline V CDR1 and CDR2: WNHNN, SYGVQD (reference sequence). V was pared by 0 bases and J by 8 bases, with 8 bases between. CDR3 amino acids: CASSESAGDSPLHF. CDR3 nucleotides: TGCGCCAGCAGTGAGTCAGCGGGGGATTCACCCCTCCACTTT.

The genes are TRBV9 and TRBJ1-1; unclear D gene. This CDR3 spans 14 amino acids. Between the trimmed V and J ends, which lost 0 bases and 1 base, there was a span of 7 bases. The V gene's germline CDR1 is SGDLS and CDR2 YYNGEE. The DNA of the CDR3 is TGTGCCAGCAGCGTAGAACCGAGGAACACTGAAGCTTTCTTT. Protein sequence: CASSVEPRNTEAFF.

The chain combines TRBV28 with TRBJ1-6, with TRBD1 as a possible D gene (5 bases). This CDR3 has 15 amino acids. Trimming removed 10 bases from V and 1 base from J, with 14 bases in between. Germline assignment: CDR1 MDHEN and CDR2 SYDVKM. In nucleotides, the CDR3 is TGTGCCACCCGGGGGGAAGGGTCCTATAATTCACCCCTCCACTTT. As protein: CATRGEGSYNSPLHF.